This TCR beta chain was recorded in a study of cytomegalovirus exposure and HLA in healthy donors (dated by TCRdb to about 2017). A note on the overall study: According to a later analysis, one platform produced both the roughly 130 validation repertoires and the 550 to 800 repertoires of the first cohort. The study was designed to test whether signatures of past pathogen exposure could be identified by cataloging public T cell receptors. Besides the first cohort of about 730 subjects, a separate validation cohort made up of 120 or so different subjects was used. High-throughput TCR immunosequencing, statistical association of individual TCRs with disease status, and machine learning were combined to predict cytomegalovirus infection status. What the authors observed across the whole study: The validation cohort had no HLA typing available for a later analysis, so co-occurrence within that cohort was assessed over all 130 or so repertoires. In a later analysis, TCRs clustered in the first cohort were found to also tend to co-occur in the approximately 120 validation repertoires, with 90% to 95% of cluster scores above 0. The authors suggested that the approach could potentially be generalized to other disease states and immunological phenotypes. In the study, 150 to 200 TCR beta chains were listed as associated with cytomegalovirus. Most TCR sequences were observed very rarely across donors, whereas some public TCRs were present in many individuals. In vitro tests confirmed that a few of the cytomegalovirus-associated TCR beta chains recognize cytomegalovirus antigens. The classifier was reported to diagnose cytomegalovirus status with high specificity and sensitivity in both the original and validation cohorts.

Library prep was done by the immunoSEQ multiplex PCR assay. The study's processing was this. A statistical classification framework was built to diagnose cytomegalovirus status from the catalog of TCR beta chain sequences. TCRdb carries this immuneACCESS record with in-frame sequences only. Its versions omit some clonotypes, under half of them owing to an unresolved V gene in the studies checked, with the rest unexplained. The V and J calls and clone size come from that table; D and trimming were worked out from the DNA. The sample has about 160,000 clones on record, nearly 90% of them singletons. Jointly, the top ten make up about 9.4% of the sample. The donors were included in the validation cohort of around 120 subjects, a group kept apart from the roughly 700-subject first cohort. Deletion took 3 bases off V and 4 bases off J, with a span of 18 bases between the germline ends. The CDR1 and CDR2 encoded by the germline V gene (reference sequence) are SGHAT and FQDESV. The CDR3 runs 16 amino acids, cysteine and phenylalanine included. The CDR3 DNA has 48 bases and is translated from base 1.

Turning to this clone: This receptor's antigen is unknown. No much larger clone exists at a distance of one base, and base qualities are not known.

This chain joins TRBV11-1 to TRBJ1-1; no D gene call is confident. This sequence was found in a woman between 18 and 29 years old in good health and CMV-seropositive. Sequencing was done on a sample of PBMCs. Here is the DNA: TGTGCCAGCAGCTTGGGCGGCGACTACCTGGGCACTGAAGCTTTCTTT. It codes for CASSLGGDYLGTEAFF.